This paragraph reports one T cell receptor (beta chain). This CDR3 has 13 amino acids. J was trimmed by 5 bases and V by 6 bases; bases with no gene match: 4. Germline values: CDR1 SGHRS, CDR2 YFSETQ. These data come from a study of blood T cell repertoires in COVID-19. On the study more broadly: PBMCs, B-cell-depleted T cells, or T cells were the source of the cDNA or gDNA that made up the material.

Method: immunoSEQ multiplex PCR; TCRdb's copy keeps in-frame clones and lacks some. Seen here are about 180,000 clones, about 83% observed once, and the top ten hold roughly an eighth. V and J are TRBV5-1 and TRBJ1-4; 7 nucleotides match TRBD1. This clonotype was obtained from an older woman with COVID-19, enrolled during active disease. The specimen sequenced was peripheral blood. The CDR3 loop is CASTGQLNEKLFF. CDR3 coding DNA: TGCGCCAGCACGGGACAGCTCAATGAAAAACTGTTTTTT. The whole variable domain, remainder taken from reference TRBV5-1 and TRBJ1-4, is KAGVTQTPRYLIKTRGQQVTLSCSPISGHRSVSWYQQTPGQGLQFLFEYFSETQRNKGNFPGRFSGRQFSNSRSEMNVSTLELGDSALYLCASTGQLNEKLFFGSGTQLSVL.